This TCR beta chain was sequenced for a study of T cell changes during pregnancy in multiple sclerosis. The V gene lost 2 bases and the J gene lost 5 bases, with 13 bases spanning the gap. The germline CDR1 and CDR2 sequences are SGHRS and YFSETQ. The CDR3 contains 14 residues. Only in-frame clones appear in the TCRdb table, and some are missing; sequencing was by immunoSEQ multiplex PCR. The sample carries tens of thousands of clones, almost 95% recorded once. This clone was detected only once. This specimen includes other DNA sequences encoding the same CDR3. The TCR sequence derives from a female donor with multiple sclerosis, enrolled in a pregnancy study. The sequenced sample was peripheral blood, obtained in the third trimester of pregnancy. J is TRBJ2-5 and V is TRBV5-1; no reliable D call. CDR3 nucleotides: TGCGCCAGCAGCTTAGGTGACCCTAGGGAGACCCAGTACTTC. Protein product: CASSLGDPRETQYF.